A selection of T cell receptor beta chains follows, all from one sample in a study of T cells in Graves' hyperthyroidism and ophthalmopathy. TCRdb re-analysed the multiplex PCR reads in MiXCR, keeping a single row per CDR3 protein. This table has approximately 710,000 distinct CDR3 sequences, 17% appearing once. The source material was blood. All receptors come from a middle-aged man with Graves' hyperthyroidism. The CDR3 runs from the conserved cysteine through the conserved F or W. Fields, in order: V gene, J gene, clone size, D gene, CDR3 DNA, CDR3 protein. A D gene is named only where the DNA matches it firmly. Clone size is stated in some rows and not others, as once, few, many or a class when expanded.

V gene: TRBV12-3/TRBV12-4; J gene: TRBJ2-1; clone size: few; D gene: TRBD2; CDR3 DNA: TGTGCCAGCAGTCCGACTAGCGGGAGGGCCTTTTATGAGCAGTTCTTC; CDR3 protein: CASSPTSGRAFYEQFF
V gene: TRBV20-1; J gene: TRBJ2-5; clone size: few; D gene: NA; CDR3 DNA: TGCAGTGCTGCTAGACTAGGCGTAACAGAGACCCAGTACTTC; CDR3 protein: CSAARLGVTETQYF
V gene: TRBV13; J gene: TRBJ2-1; clone size: once; D gene: NA; CDR3 DNA: TGTGCCAGCAGCCCCCGGGACGGGTGGAATGAGCAGTTCTTC; CDR3 protein: CASSPRDGWNEQFF
V gene: TRBV12-3/TRBV12-4; J gene: TRBJ2-1; clone size: many; D gene: TRBD1; CDR3 DNA: TGTGCCAGCACCGGGACAGGGCTGTACAATGAGCAGTTCTTC; CDR3 protein: CASTGTGLYNEQFF
V gene: TRBV13; J gene: TRBJ1-3; clone size: few; D gene: TRBD1; CDR3 DNA: TGTGCCAGCAGCCGCGACAGGGGTGGAAACACCATATATTTT; CDR3 protein: CASSRDRGGNTIYF
V gene: TRBV24-1; J gene: TRBJ1-2; clone size: many; D gene: TRBD1; CDR3 DNA: TGTGCCACCAGTGACCCAACAGGGGGCGGCTATGGCTACACCTTC; CDR3 protein: CATSDPTGGGYGYTF
V gene: TRBV3-1; J gene: TRBJ2-2; clone size: once; D gene: NA; CDR3 DNA: TGTGCCAGCAGCACCCGACATATCCGGTTAGGCGGGGAGCTGTTTTTT; CDR3 protein: CASSTRHIRLGGELFF
V gene: TRBV5-5; J gene: TRBJ2-5; clone size: NA; D gene: NA; CDR3 DNA: TGTGCCAGCAGCTCGGCCGGGGTCACCCAAGAGACCCAGTACTTC; CDR3 protein: CASSSAGVTQETQYF
V gene: TRBV7-9; J gene: TRBJ2-1; clone size: NA; D gene: TRBD2; CDR3 DNA: TGTGCCAGCAGCTTATCGGTACCTAGCGGGAGAAAACCTACAAGTAATGAGCAGTTCTTC; CDR3 protein: CASSLSVPSGRKPTSNEQFF
V gene: TRBV29-1; J gene: TRBJ2-1; clone size: NA; D gene: TRBD2; CDR3 DNA: TGCAGCCCCGACCCAGGGACTAGCGGTTACAATGAGCAGTTCTTC; CDR3 protein: CSPDPGTSGYNEQFF
V gene: TRBV24-1; J gene: TRBJ2-1; clone size: NA; D gene: NA; CDR3 DNA: TGTGCCACCAGTGTCGGGACAACTTCCAATGAGCAGTTCTTC; CDR3 protein: CATSVGTTSNEQFF
V gene: TRBV9; J gene: TRBJ1-1; clone size: NA; D gene: TRBD1; CDR3 DNA: TGTGCCAGCAGCACGAGGCCCGGACAGGGGTTGGCTGAAGCTTTCTTT; CDR3 protein: CASSTRPGQGLAEAFF
V gene: TRBV6-5; J gene: TRBJ1-6; clone size: many; D gene: TRBD1; CDR3 DNA: TGTGCCAGCAGTTACTCTTCAGGGACAGGAAATTCACCCCTCCACTTT; CDR3 protein: CASSYSSGTGNSPLHF
V gene: TRBV28; J gene: TRBJ2-4; clone size: many; D gene: TRBD1; CDR3 DNA: TGTGCCAGCAGCCAGGGACAGCTAGCCAAAAACATTCAGTACTTC; CDR3 protein: CASSQGQLAKNIQYF
V gene: TRBV9; J gene: TRBJ1-5; clone size: NA; D gene: NA; CDR3 DNA: TGTGCCAGCACCAAAGACGTGAGCAATCAGCCCCAGCATTTT; CDR3 protein: CASTKDVSNQPQHF
V gene: TRBV7-2; J gene: TRBJ2-3; clone size: many; D gene: TRBD2; CDR3 DNA: TGTGCCAGCAGCGCTTTGGGGACTAGCGGCACAGATACGCAGTATTTT; CDR3 protein: CASSALGTSGTDTQYF
V gene: TRBV27; J gene: TRBJ2-7; clone size: NA; D gene: NA; CDR3 DNA: TGTGCCAGCAGTCCTATAGAAGAGCAGTACTTC; CDR3 protein: CASSPIEEQYF
V gene: TRBV28; J gene: TRBJ2-1; clone size: NA; D gene: TRBD2; CDR3 DNA: TGTGCCAGCAGTTTACCGGGGGGTGGGAATGAGCAGTTCTTC; CDR3 protein: CASSLPGGGNEQFF
V gene: TRBV2; J gene: TRBJ1-5; clone size: many; D gene: TRBD1; CDR3 DNA: TGTGCCAGCAGCCCGACAGGGAGCAATCAGCCCCAGCATTTT; CDR3 protein: CASSPTGSNQPQHF
V gene: TRBV12-3/TRBV12-4; J gene: TRBJ1-1; clone size: many; D gene: NA; CDR3 DNA: TGTGCCAGCAGCTTTTTAGGGGCGGAAGCTTTCTTT; CDR3 protein: CASSFLGAEAFF
V gene: TRBV10-3; J gene: TRBJ2-7; clone size: many; D gene: TRBD1; CDR3 DNA: TGTGCCATCAGTGAGGACAGGGGAGGCTACGAGCAGTACTTC; CDR3 protein: CAISEDRGGYEQYF
V gene: TRBV27; J gene: TRBJ2-7; clone size: NA; D gene: NA; CDR3 DNA: TGTGCCAGCGCCCGGGACGGAAACTCCTACGAGCAGTACTTC; CDR3 protein: CASARDGNSYEQYF
V gene: TRBV7-9; J gene: TRBJ2-1; clone size: NA; D gene: NA; CDR3 DNA: TGTGCCAGCAGCGTTCTAGTGGGGCAGTTCTTC; CDR3 protein: CASSVLVGQFF
V gene: TRBV7-2; J gene: TRBJ2-7; clone size: NA; D gene: NA; CDR3 DNA: TGTGCCAGCAGCTACCTAGCCGGCCAGCCCATAACCTACGAGCAGTACTTC; CDR3 protein: CASSYLAGQPITYEQYF
V gene: TRBV7-9; J gene: TRBJ1-5; clone size: few; D gene: TRBD1; CDR3 DNA: TGTGCCACCGGACAGGGCGCGGGCAATCAGCCCCAGCATTTT; CDR3 protein: CATGQGAGNQPQHF
V gene: TRBV29-1; J gene: TRBJ2-1; clone size: NA; D gene: NA; CDR3 DNA: TGCAGCGTCGCCGGGACTTCTTCCTACAATGAGCAGTTCTTC; CDR3 protein: CSVAGTSSYNEQFF
V gene: TRBV29-1; J gene: TRBJ1-2; clone size: NA; D gene: TRBD1; CDR3 DNA: TGCAGCGCCGCAGCCGGGACAGGGAATGGCTACACCTTC; CDR3 protein: CSAAAGTGNGYTF
V gene: TRBV12-3/TRBV12-4; J gene: TRBJ2-4; clone size: many; D gene: NA; CDR3 DNA: TGTGCCAGCAGTCCCCGACACCGGGACACCGATTCGAAAAACATTCAGTACTTC; CDR3 protein: CASSPRHRDTDSKNIQYF
V gene: TRBV12-5; J gene: TRBJ1-1; clone size: many; D gene: NA; CDR3 DNA: TGTGCTAGTGGTTCCGGGGGGGATACTGAAGCTTTCTTT; CDR3 protein: CASGSGGDTEAFF
V gene: TRBV19; J gene: TRBJ2-3; clone size: many; D gene: TRBD2; CDR3 DNA: TGTGCCAGTACGCGGGAGGGCACAGATACGCAGTATTTT; CDR3 protein: CASTREGTDTQYF
V gene: TRBV14; J gene: TRBJ2-3; clone size: NA; D gene: NA; CDR3 DNA: TGTGCCAGCAGCCAACAGGATACTATCACAGATACGCAGTATTTT; CDR3 protein: CASSQQDTITDTQYF
V gene: TRBV7-8; J gene: TRBJ2-7; clone size: many; D gene: NA; CDR3 DNA: TGTGCCAGCAGCTACGCACAGGGTCCCTACGAGCAGTACTTC; CDR3 protein: CASSYAQGPYEQYF
V gene: TRBV29-1; J gene: TRBJ1-1; clone size: few; D gene: TRBD1; CDR3 DNA: TGCAGCGGGCGGGACAGGGCTTTTGGTGAAGCTTTCTTT; CDR3 protein: CSGRDRAFGEAFF
V gene: TRBV6-1; J gene: TRBJ2-7; clone size: many; D gene: TRBD2; CDR3 DNA: TGTGCCAGCAGTGACCCAGGGACTAGCGGGAGTTACGAGCAGTACTTC; CDR3 protein: CASSDPGTSGSYEQYF
V gene: TRBV20-1; J gene: TRBJ1-5; clone size: many; D gene: NA; CDR3 DNA: TGCAGTGCTAGAGATCAGTTCAGCGTTATAGGGCCCCAGCATTTT; CDR3 protein: CSARDQFSVIGPQHF
V gene: TRBV19; J gene: TRBJ2-7; clone size: NA; D gene: TRBD2; CDR3 DNA: TGTGCCAGTAGTATTACTAGCGGGAGCGGATCCTACGAGCAGTACTTC; CDR3 protein: CASSITSGSGSYEQYF
V gene: TRBV7-9; J gene: TRBJ1-5; clone size: few; D gene: NA; CDR3 DNA: TGTGCCAGCAGCTCTACCGGGAAATTGAATCAGCCCCAGCATTTT; CDR3 protein: CASSSTGKLNQPQHF
V gene: TRBV19; J gene: TRBJ1-1; clone size: NA; D gene: NA; CDR3 DNA: TGTGCCAGTACCTCAAGCTCGGGTTACACTGAAGCTTTCTTT; CDR3 protein: CASTSSSGYTEAFF
V gene: TRBV28; J gene: TRBJ1-2; clone size: few; D gene: NA; CDR3 DNA: TGTGCCAGCAGTTTGGGGACGGCAAAAGCCACTAACTATGGCTACACCTTC; CDR3 protein: CASSLGTAKATNYGYTF
V gene: TRBV9; J gene: TRBJ1-1; clone size: many; D gene: NA; CDR3 DNA: TGTGCCAGCAGCGTAGCGGGGAAGAACACTGAAGCTTTCTTT; CDR3 protein: CASSVAGKNTEAFF